These 14 T cell receptor beta chains came from one sample sequenced in a study of cytomegalovirus exposure and HLA in healthy donors. Both 60 Vbeta primers and 13 Jbeta primers went into the PCR. The data were produced by immunoSEQ multiplex PCR, yet TCRdb's version contains in-frame clones alone and is incomplete. The table has approximately 120,000 clones, less than 80% seen once; the top ten hold less than 4%. The specimen was PBMCs. The receptors originated from a man in his forties in good health and CMV-seropositive.

In the case of this clone: One junction end disagrees with the germline gene, perhaps due to a read error. The chain uses TRBV6-5 and TRBJ2-1, with 16 positions matching TRBD2. The CDR3 runs 15 residues. Germline values: CDR1 MNHEY, CDR2 SVGAGI. CDR3 bases: TGTGCCAGCAGTTACTCTGGGACTAGCGGGGGGGAGCGGTTCTTC. Translation gives CASSYSGTSGGERFF.

The chain links TRBV7-8 to TRBJ2-7, with no clear D. CDR1 SGHVS and CDR2 FQNEAQ come from the germline V gene. The CDR3 extends over 15 amino acids. Trimming removed 1 base from V and 5 bases from J, with 15 bases in between. CDR3 DNA: TGTGCCAGCAGCTTAGGGGCCTCCCCGACCGACGAGCAGTACTTC. It translates to CASSLGASPTDEQYF.

This clone was observed a few times. CDR3 bases: TGTGCCAGCAGCCAAGGAACAGGGCAAGAGACCCAGTACTTC. It specifies CASSQGTGQETQYF. The chain joins TRBV4-2 to TRBJ2-5; D might be TRBD1 (6 bases). Per the germline V gene, CDR1 is LGHNA and CDR2 is YNFKEQ. There are 14 residues in the CDR3. V lost 1 base to trimming and J lost 2 bases, with 8 bases between them.

At least ten counts were recorded for this clone. J is TRBJ2-7 and V is TRBV5-4, with TRBD2 matching 8 bases. CDR1 is SGHNT, CDR2 YYREEE, per germline (reference sequence). The V gene end was trimmed by 2 bases and the J gene end by 6 bases; junction bases not matched to a gene: 10. The CDR3 consists of 15 residues. The CDR3 DNA reads TGTGCCAGCAGCTTAGCGGGGGCCCTTAAGGGCGAGCAGTACTTC. Translated: CASSLAGALKGEQYF.

V is TRBV4-2 and J is TRBJ1-5; the D gene is possibly TRBD1 (6 bases). This CDR3 comprises 14 residues. Germline CDR1 LGHNA, CDR2 YNFKEQ. The germline V and J ends were trimmed by 0 bases and 12 bases, with 15 bases remaining between them. The CDR3 DNA is TGTGCCAGCAGCCAAGATCGAACAGGGAGACTCCAGCATTTT. Encoded protein: CASSQDRTGRLQHF.

This clone was counted only a few times. The J gene is TRBJ1-6, the V gene TRBV5-1, with no clear D. Germline CDR1 and CDR2: SGHRS and YFSETQ. Trimming shortened V by 0 bases and J by 10 bases, and 14 bases separated the two germline ends. CDR3 length: 15 amino acids. CDR3 DNA: TGCGCCAGCAGCTTGGGATCCCTCCCGAGGTCACCCCTCCACTTT. It is translated as CASSLGSLPRSPLHF.

This chain joins TRBV10-2 and TRBJ2-5, with TRBD2 matching 11 bases. The CDR3 is 15 residues long. The germline CDR1 and CDR2 sequences are WSHSY and SAAADI. With 3 bases clipped from V and 5 bases from J, the junction kept 5 bases outside the gene matches. This CDR3 is CASSDSGRAPETQYF. The CDR3 bases are TGCGCCAGCAGTGATAGCGGGAGGGCCCCTGAGACCCAGTACTTC.

V usage is TRBV27 and J usage is TRBJ1-1; D possibly corresponds to TRBD1 (5 bases). V lost 9 bases to trimming and J lost 0 bases, with 11 bases between them. CDR1 and CDR2 (germline): MNHEY, SMNVEV (reference sequence). CDR3 length equals 13 residues. The DNA for the CDR3 is TGTGCCAGGTACAGGACCATGAACACTGAAGCTTTCTTT. Protein sequence: CARYRTMNTEAFF.

The chain employs TRBV25-1 and TRBJ1-1, with 7 bases fitting TRBD1. The germline V gene has CDR1 MGHDK and CDR2 SYGVNS. The CDR3 spans 16 residues. V gave up 1 base and J gave up 1 base; unmatched junction bases: 6. In DNA form, the CDR3 reads TGTGCCAGCAGTGAATTGTCAGGGGGAAAGAACACTGAAGCTTTCTTT. Its translation is CASSELSGGKNTEAFF.

This rearrangement joins TRBV18 to TRBJ1-1; 9 nucleotides match TRBD1. This CDR3 contains 15 residues. The ends lost 3 bases at V and 5 bases at J; junction bases unmatched: 7. The germline gives CDR1 KGHSH, CDR2 LQKENI. This CDR3 reads CASSPTGTGRTEAFF. The CDR3 region has the DNA TGTGCCAGCTCACCGACCGGGACAGGGAGAACTGAAGCTTTCTTT.

The gene calls are TRBV28 and TRBJ2-3, with 10 bases aligning to TRBD2. Germline V CDR1 and CDR2: MDHEN, SYDVKM. This CDR3 contains 13 residues. With V trimmed by 8 bases and J by 1 base, 0 bases remained unmatched. CDR3 coding DNA: TGTGCCAGCCTAGCGGGAGGCACAGATACGCAGTATTTT. This sequence encodes CASLAGGTDTQYF.

This chain connects TRBV10-3 to TRBJ1-2; 9 bases are a match to TRBD1. The CDR3 is 14 residues long. Germline V gives CDR1 ENHRY, CDR2 SYGVKD. J was trimmed by 2 bases and V by 6 bases; bases with no gene match: 4. The CDR3 DNA is TGTGCCATCAGGCCCGGGACAGGGAACTATGGCTACACCTTC. Protein product: CAIRPGTGNYGYTF.

The gene calls are TRBV28 and TRBJ1-1; 7 positions agree with TRBD1. The V segment lost 1 base and the J segment 1 base; nucleotides outside the gene matches: 9. There are 17 residues in the CDR3. The germline V gene has CDR1 MDHEN and CDR2 SYDVKM. DNA of the CDR3: TGTGCCAGCAGTTTATCCGAGGGGGCTACTAGGAACACTGAAGCTTTCTTT. It encodes CASSLSEGATRNTEAFF. Complete variable domain (other parts from reference TRBV28 and TRBJ1-1): DVKVTQSSRYLVKRTGEKVFLECVQDMDHENMFWYRQDPGLGLRLIYFSYDVKMKEKGDIPEGYSVSREKKERFSLILESASTNQTSMYLCASSLSEGATRNTEAFFGQGTRLTVV.

This rearrangement joins TRBV5-6 to TRBJ2-1; 11 nucleotides agree with TRBD2. The CDR3 loop spans 15 amino acids. V trimming: 1 base; J trimming: 9 bases; junction bases outside the gene matches: 6. Germline V gives CDR1 SGHDT, CDR2 YYEEEE. The CDR3 spells CASSLLASGRSEQFF. The CDR3 DNA is TGTGCCAGCAGCTTGTTGGCTAGCGGGAGGAGTGAGCAGTTCTTC.